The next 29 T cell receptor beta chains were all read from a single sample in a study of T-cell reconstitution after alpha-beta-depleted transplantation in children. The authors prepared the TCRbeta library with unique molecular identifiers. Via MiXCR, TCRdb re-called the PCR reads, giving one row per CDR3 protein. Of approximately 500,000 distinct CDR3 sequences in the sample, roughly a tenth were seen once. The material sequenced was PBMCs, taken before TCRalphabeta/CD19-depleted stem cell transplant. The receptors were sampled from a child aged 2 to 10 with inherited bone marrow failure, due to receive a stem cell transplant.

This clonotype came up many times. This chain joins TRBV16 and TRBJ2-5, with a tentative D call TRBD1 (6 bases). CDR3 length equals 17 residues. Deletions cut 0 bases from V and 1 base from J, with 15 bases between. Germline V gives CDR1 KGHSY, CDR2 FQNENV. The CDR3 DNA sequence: TGTGCCAGCAGCCAATCGTTCACAGGGTCCGGCCAAGAGACCCAGTACTTC. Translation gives CASSQSFTGSGQETQYF.

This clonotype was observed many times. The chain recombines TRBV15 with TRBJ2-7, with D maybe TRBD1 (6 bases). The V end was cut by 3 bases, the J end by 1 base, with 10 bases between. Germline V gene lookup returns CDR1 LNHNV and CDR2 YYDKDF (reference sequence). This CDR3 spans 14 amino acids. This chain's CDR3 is CATSSRQDSYEQYF. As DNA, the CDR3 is TGTGCCACCAGCAGCCGACAGGATTCCTACGAGCAGTACTTC.

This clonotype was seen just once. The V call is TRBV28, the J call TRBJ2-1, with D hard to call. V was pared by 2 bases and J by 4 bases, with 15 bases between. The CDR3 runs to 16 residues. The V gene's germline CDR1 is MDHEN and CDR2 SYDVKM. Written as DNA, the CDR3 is TGTGCCAGCAGTTTAAATGGGTTTTGGTTGTACAATGAGCAGTTCTTC. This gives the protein CASSLNGFWLYNEQFF.

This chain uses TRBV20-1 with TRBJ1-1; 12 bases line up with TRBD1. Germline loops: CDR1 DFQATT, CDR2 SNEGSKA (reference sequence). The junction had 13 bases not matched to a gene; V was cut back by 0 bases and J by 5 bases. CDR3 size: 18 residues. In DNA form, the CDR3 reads TGCAGTGCTAGAGATCCTCGGGACAGGGGGCGGGGGGTGACTGAAGCTTTCTTT. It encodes CSARDPRDRGRGVTEAFF.

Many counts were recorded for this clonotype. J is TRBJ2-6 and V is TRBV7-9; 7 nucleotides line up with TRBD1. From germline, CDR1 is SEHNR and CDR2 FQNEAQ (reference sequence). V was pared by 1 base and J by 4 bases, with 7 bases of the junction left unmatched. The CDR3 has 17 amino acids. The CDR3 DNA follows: TGTGCCAGCAGCTTAGGAGAGGGGGCTCTCGGGGCCAACGTCCTGACTTTC. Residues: CASSLGEGALGANVLTF.

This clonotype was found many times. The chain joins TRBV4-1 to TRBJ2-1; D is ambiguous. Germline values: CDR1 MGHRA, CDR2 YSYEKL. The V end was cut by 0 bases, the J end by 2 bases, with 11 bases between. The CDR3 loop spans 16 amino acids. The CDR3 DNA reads TGCGCCAGCAGCCAAGATATGACCTGGACCTACAATGAGCAGTTCTTC. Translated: CASSQDMTWTYNEQFF.

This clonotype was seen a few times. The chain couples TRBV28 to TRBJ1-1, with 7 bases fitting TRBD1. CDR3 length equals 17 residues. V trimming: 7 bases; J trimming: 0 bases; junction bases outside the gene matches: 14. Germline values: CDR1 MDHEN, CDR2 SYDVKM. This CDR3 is CASTPEGGGGMNTEAFF. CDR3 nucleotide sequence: TGTGCCAGCACCCCAGAAGGAGGGGGCGGAATGAACACTGAAGCTTTCTTT.

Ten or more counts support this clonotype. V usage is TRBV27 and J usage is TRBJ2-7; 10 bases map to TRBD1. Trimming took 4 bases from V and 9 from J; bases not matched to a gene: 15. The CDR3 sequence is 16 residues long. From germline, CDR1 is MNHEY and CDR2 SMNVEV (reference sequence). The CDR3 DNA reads TGTGCCAGCAGTTCCGGGCCGGGACAGGGGCGTCTATCGCAGTACTTC. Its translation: CASSSGPGQGRLSQYF.

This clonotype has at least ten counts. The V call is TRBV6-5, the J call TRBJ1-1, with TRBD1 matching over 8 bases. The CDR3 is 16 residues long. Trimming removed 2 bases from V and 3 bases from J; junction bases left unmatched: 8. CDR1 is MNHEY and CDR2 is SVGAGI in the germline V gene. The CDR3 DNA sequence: TGTGCCAGCAGTTACACCTACCCACAGGGGGACACTGAAGCTTTCTTT. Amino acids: CASSYTYPQGDTEAFF.

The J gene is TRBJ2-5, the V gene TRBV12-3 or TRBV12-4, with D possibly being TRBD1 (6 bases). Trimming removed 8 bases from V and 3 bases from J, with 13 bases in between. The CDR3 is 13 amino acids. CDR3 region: CASRSTGEETQYF. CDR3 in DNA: TGTGCCAGCCGCTCGACAGGAGAAGAGACCCAGTACTTC.

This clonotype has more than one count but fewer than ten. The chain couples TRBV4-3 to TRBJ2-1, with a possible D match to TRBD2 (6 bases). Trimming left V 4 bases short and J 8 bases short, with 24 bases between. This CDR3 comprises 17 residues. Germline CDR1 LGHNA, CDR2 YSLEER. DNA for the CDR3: TGCGCCAGCAGCCCCAGGTGGCCTCCCGGGAGTAACGATGAGCAGTTCTTC. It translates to CASSPRWPPGSNDEQFF.

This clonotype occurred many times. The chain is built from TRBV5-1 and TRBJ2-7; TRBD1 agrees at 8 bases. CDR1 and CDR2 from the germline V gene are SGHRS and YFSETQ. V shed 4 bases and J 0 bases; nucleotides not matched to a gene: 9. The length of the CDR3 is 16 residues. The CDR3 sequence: CASSRNPGGVSYEQYF. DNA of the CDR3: TGCGCCAGCAGCAGAAACCCAGGGGGCGTCTCCTACGAGCAGTACTTC.

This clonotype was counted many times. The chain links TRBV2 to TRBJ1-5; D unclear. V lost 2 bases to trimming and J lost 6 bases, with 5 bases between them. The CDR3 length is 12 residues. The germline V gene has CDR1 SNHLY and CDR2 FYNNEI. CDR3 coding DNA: TGTGCCAGCAGTGAAACAAGTCAGCCCCAGCATTTT. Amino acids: CASSETSQPQHF.

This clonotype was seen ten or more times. As DNA, the CDR3 is TGTGCCAGCAGCCTCGGGACTTACAACACCGGGGAGCTGTTTTTT. Translated, it gives CASSLGTYNTGELFF. J is TRBJ2-2 and V is TRBV12-3 or TRBV12-4; a weak D match, TRBD2 (6 bases). Trimming stripped 6 bases from V and 2 bases from J, with 13 bases between. The CDR3 covers 15 residues.

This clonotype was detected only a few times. CDR3 in DNA: TGCAGCGGCTCTACAATCGGAGGAGCTAGCGGGAAAGAGACCCAGTACTTC. It codes for CSGSTIGGASGKETQYF. The chain employs TRBV29-1 and TRBJ2-5; TRBD2 agrees at 9 bases. CDR3 length equals 17 residues. The V and J ends lost 7 bases and 3 bases, in that order; junction bases with no gene match: 18. CDR1 SQVTM and CDR2 ANQGSEA come from the germline V gene.

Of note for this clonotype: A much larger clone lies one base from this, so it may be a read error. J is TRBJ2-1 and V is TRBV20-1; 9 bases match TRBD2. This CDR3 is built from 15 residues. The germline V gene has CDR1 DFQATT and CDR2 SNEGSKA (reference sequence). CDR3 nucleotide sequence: TGCAGTGATAGAGATCCTGGACTAGCGCTCAATGAGCAGTTCTTC. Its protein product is CSDRDPGLALNEQFF.

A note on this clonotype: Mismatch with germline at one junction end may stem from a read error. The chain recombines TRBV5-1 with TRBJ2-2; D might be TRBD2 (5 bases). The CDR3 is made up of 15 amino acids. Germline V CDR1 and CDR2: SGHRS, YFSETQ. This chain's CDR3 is CASSGMWGNTGELLF. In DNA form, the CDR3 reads TGCGCCAGCAGCGGGATGTGGGGAAACACCGGGGAGCTGCTTTTT. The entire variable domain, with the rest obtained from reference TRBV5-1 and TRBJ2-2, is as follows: KAGVTQTPRYLIKTRGQQVTLSCSPISGHRSVSWYQQTPGQGLQFLFEYFSETQRNKGNFPGRFSGRQFSNSRSEMNVSTLELGDSALYLCASSGMWGNTGELLFGEGSRLTVL.

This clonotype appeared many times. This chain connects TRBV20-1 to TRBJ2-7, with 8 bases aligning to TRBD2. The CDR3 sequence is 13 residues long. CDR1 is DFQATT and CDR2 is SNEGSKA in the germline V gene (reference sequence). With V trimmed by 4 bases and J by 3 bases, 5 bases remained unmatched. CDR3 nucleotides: TGCAGTGCTAAAACTAGCGGAGGCTACGAGCAGTACTTC. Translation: CSAKTSGGYEQYF.

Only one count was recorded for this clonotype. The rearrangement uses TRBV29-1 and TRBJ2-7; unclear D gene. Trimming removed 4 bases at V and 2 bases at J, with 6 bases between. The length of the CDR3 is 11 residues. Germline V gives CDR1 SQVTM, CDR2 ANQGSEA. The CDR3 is CSVGSPYEQYF. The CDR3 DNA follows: TGCAGCGTTGGGAGTCCCTACGAGCAGTACTTC.

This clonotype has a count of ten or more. The CDR3 DNA sequence: TGTGCCACCAGTGCCTCCTGGGGGGGCGGGAGGTACGAGCAGTACTTC. Translated: CATSASWGGGRYEQYF. The chain recombines TRBV24-1 with TRBJ2-7, with 8 bases matching TRBD2. Germline V CDR1 and CDR2: KGHDR, SFDVKD. The CDR3 is 16 residues long. V was clipped by 5 bases and J by 4 bases; unmatched bases: 12.

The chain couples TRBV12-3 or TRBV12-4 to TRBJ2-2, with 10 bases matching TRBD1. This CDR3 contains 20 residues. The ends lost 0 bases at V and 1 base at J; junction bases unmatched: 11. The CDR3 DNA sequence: TGTGCCAGCAGTTTAGCGTTGACAGGGGGCGCTGGGCTGAACACCGGGGAGCTGTTTTTT. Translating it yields CASSLALTGGAGLNTGELFF.

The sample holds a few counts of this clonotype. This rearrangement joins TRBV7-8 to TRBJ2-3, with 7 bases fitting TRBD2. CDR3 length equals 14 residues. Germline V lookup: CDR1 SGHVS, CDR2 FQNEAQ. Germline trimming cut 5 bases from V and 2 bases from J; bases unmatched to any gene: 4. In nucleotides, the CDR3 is TGTGCCAGCAGCAGAGCGGGACTCACAGATACGCAGTATTTT. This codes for CASSRAGLTDTQYF.

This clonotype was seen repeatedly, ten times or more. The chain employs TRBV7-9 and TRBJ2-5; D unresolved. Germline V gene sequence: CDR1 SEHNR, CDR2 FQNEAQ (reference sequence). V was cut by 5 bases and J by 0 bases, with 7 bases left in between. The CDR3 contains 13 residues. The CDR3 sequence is CASSPDDQETQYF. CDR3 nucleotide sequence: TGTGCCAGCAGCCCGGACGACCAAGAGACCCAGTACTTC.

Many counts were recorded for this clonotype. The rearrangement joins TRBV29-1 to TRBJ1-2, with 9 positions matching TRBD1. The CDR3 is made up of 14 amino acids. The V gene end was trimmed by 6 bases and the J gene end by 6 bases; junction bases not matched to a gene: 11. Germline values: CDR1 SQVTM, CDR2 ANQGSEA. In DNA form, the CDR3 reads TGCAGCGTCCTCCTCACCGGGACAGGGAATGGCTACACCTTC. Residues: CSVLLTGTGNGYTF.

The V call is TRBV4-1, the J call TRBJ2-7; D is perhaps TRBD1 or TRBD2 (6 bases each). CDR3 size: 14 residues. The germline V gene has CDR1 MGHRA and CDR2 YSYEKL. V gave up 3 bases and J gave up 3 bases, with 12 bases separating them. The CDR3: CASSQEGGFYEQYF. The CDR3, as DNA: TGCGCCAGCAGCCAGGAAGGGGGGTTCTACGAGCAGTACTTC.

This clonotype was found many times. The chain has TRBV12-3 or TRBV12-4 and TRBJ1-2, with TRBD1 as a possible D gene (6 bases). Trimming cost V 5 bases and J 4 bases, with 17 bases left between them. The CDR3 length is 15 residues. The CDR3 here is CASSPQTGYPYGYTF. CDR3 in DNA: TGTGCCAGCAGTCCTCAGACAGGATATCCCTATGGCTACACCTTC.

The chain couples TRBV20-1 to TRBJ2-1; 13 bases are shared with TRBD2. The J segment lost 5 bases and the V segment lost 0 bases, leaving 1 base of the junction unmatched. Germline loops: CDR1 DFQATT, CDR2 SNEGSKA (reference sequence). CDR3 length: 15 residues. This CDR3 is CSARDGTSGNNEQFF. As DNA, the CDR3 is TGCAGTGCTAGAGATGGGACTAGCGGGAACAATGAGCAGTTCTTC.

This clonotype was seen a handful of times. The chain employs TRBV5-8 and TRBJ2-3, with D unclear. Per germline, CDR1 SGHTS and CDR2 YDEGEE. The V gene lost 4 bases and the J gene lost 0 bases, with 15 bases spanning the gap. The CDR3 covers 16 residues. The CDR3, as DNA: TGTGCCAGCAGCCGACTGACTGGAACTAGCACAGATACGCAGTATTTT. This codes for CASSRLTGTSTDTQYF. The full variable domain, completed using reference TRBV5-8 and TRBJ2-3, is EAGVTQSPTHLIKTRGQQATLRCSPISGHTSVYWYQQALGLGLQFLLWYDEGEERNRGNFPPRFSGRQFPNYSSELNVNALELEDSALYLCASSRLTGTSTDTQYFGPGTRLTVL.

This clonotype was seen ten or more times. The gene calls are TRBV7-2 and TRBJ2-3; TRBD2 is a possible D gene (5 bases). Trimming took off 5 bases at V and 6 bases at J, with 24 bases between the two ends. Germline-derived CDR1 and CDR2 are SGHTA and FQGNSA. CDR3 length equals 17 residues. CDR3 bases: TGTGCCAGCAGCGAAGGCGCGGGCCGCGGAGTCATCGATACGCAGTATTTT. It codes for CASSEGAGRGVIDTQYF.